Presented here are 3 T cell receptor beta chains from one specimen sequenced in a study of cytomegalovirus exposure and HLA in healthy donors. PCR involved 60 Vbeta and 13 Jbeta primers. Clones were read by immunoSEQ multiplex PCR, and TCRdb kept only the in-frame ones, dropping some. The table lists 100,000 to 150,000 clones, about 72% of them singletons. Sequencing was done on a sample of PBMCs. Receptor source: a female donor in good health and CMV-seronegative.

The V gene is TRBV7-9, the J gene TRBJ2-5; 7 nucleotides agree with TRBD1. This CDR3 spans 15 amino acids. CDR1 and CDR2 from the germline V gene are SEHNR and FQNEAQ (reference sequence). The junction had 3 bases not matched to a gene; V was cut back by 1 base and J by 1 base. CDR3 in amino acids: CASSLEGGSQETQYF. DNA of the CDR3: TGTGCCAGCAGCTTAGAAGGGGGCAGCCAAGAGACCCAGTACTTC.

The chain recombines TRBV28 with TRBJ2-2; weak D call: TRBD1 (6 bases). V dropped 5 bases and J dropped 0 bases, with 10 bases sitting between them. The V gene's germline CDR1 is MDHEN and CDR2 SYDVKM. The CDR3 runs 15 residues. CDR3 loop: CASSPGHSNTGELFF. As DNA, the CDR3 is TGTGCCAGCAGTCCGGGACACTCGAACACCGGGGAGCTGTTTTTT.

This clone has only a few counts. The CDR3 sequence is CAITPTEWGEAFF. CDR3 nucleotide sequence: TGTGCCATCACCCCGACAGAATGGGGAGAAGCTTTCTTT. This chain uses TRBV10-3 with TRBJ1-1; a weak D match, TRBD1 (5 bases). This CDR3 spans 13 amino acids. Germline CDR1 and CDR2: ENHRY and SYGVKD. With 7 bases removed from V and 8 bases from J, the gap between germline ends came to 17 bases.